A single sample is the source of the 11 T cell receptor beta chains below, sequenced in a study of regulatory T cells in long-lasting Graves disease. The time point is: persistent/refractory GD, antithyroid drugs over 5 years with positive TRAb. RNA extracted from PBMCs served as the sequencing template. For TCR beta, libraries came from iRepertoire HTBI primers and Arm-PCR of CDR3 regions. In TCRdb, the multiplex PCR reads were re-called with MiXCR into one record per CDR3 protein. This table holds a few hundred thousand distinct CDR3 sequences, 22% found once. This specimen consisted of peripheral blood mononuclear cells (PBMCs), obtained when the disease was refractory, from a patient treated with antithyroid drugs. These receptors all come from a female donor with Graves disease.

Ten or more counts support this clonotype. The chain links TRBV6-1 to TRBJ2-7, with TRBD1 matching 8 bases. The germline V gene encodes CDR1 MNHNS and CDR2 SASEGT. V lost 6 bases, J lost 2 bases, and 6 bases stayed unmatched. The CDR3 consists of 14 residues. The CDR3 sequence: CASSTRQGPYEQYF. The CDR3 DNA reads as TGTGCCAGCAGCACCCGACAGGGGCCCTACGAGCAGTACTTC.

The V and J genes are TRBV28 and TRBJ2-1; 9 nucleotides line up with TRBD1. The trim removed 11 bases at V and 4 bases at J, leaving 15 bases unmatched. The CDR3 is made up of 16 amino acids. Germline V CDR1 and CDR2: MDHEN, SYDVKM. The CDR3 bases are TGTGCCGGGTCTACAGGGGGCGAGGGCATTTACAATGAGCAGTTCTTC. Translating gives CAGSTGGEGIYNEQFF.

The chain carries TRBV4-3 and TRBJ2-5; 14 nucleotides match TRBD2. J was trimmed by 4 bases and V by 2 bases; bases with no gene match: 18. The CDR3 runs 21 residues. Germline V gene data show CDR1 as LGHNA and CDR2 as YSLEER. The CDR3 nucleotides read TGCGCCAGCAGCCAAATAATGCTGCGACTAGCGGGGGGGATGGCAGGAGAGACCCAGTACTTC. It is translated as CASSQIMLRLAGGMAGETQYF.

The CDR3: CSTRDLRRGYTF. The CDR3 nucleotides read TGCAGCACCCGGGACTTAAGACGTGGCTACACCTTC. The chain joins TRBV29-1 to TRBJ1-2; TRBD1 might be the D (5 bases). Germline V gene data show CDR1 as SQVTM and CDR2 as ANQGSEA. V was clipped by 8 bases and J by 7 bases, with 17 bases between them. The length of the CDR3 is 12 residues.

The chain combines TRBV6-2 or TRBV6-3 with TRBJ2-5, with TRBD1 as a possible D gene (6 bases). Germline CDR1 MNHEY, CDR2 SVGEGT. Trimming pared 0 bases from V and 5 bases from J, leaving 13 bases between. The CDR3 contains 15 residues. In nucleotides, the CDR3 is TGTGCCAGCAGTTACTCGAGACAGGCCCAGGAGACCCAGTACTTC. Its translation is CASSYSRQAQETQYF.

This clonotype has a handful of counts. This chain connects TRBV7-2 to TRBJ1-2; 7 bases are a match to TRBD1. Germline CDR1 reads SGHTA; CDR2 reads FQGNSA. There are 17 residues in the CDR3. Trimming cost V 6 bases and J 5 bases; bases outside gene matches: 18. In nucleotides, the CDR3 is TGTGCCAGCAGGACAAGGACGTTTCCAGGGGGACGTTATGGCTACACCTTC. Translated, it gives CASRTRTFPGGRYGYTF.

There are many counts of this clonotype. The rearrangement uses TRBV6-1 and TRBJ1-2; a possible D gene is TRBD1 (6 bases). Germline V gene sequence: CDR1 MNHNS, CDR2 SASEGT. The germline V and J ends were trimmed by 4 bases and 3 bases, with 6 bases remaining between them. The CDR3 runs to 12 residues. The CDR3 DNA reads TGTGCCAGCAGTGCAGGGGACTATGGCTACACCTTC. As protein: CASSAGDYGYTF.

This clonotype was observed at least ten times. This chain joins TRBV12-3 or TRBV12-4 and TRBJ1-2; the D is unclear. This CDR3 has 15 residues. Deletions cut 6 bases from V and 0 bases from J, with 14 bases between. The CDR3 nucleotides read TGTGCCAGCAGCTACACCCTTCCGACTAACTATGGCTACACCTTC. Translating it yields CASSYTLPTNYGYTF.

The chain uses TRBV14 and TRBJ2-4, with unresolved D. V gave up 0 bases and J gave up 7 bases, with 7 bases separating them. This CDR3 region has 13 residues. The germline CDR1 and CDR2 sequences are SGHDN and FVKESK. The CDR3 DNA sequence: TGTGCCAGCAGCCAAGATTTAGGGAACATTCAGTACTTC. Protein sequence: CASSQDLGNIQYF. The variable domain in full, completed from reference TRBV14 and TRBJ2-4, reads EAGVTQFPSHSVIEKGQTVTLRCDPISGHDNLYWYRRVMGKEIKFLLHFVKESKQDESGMPNNRFLAERTGGTYSTLKVQPAELEDSGVYFCASSQDLGNIQYFGAGTRLSVL.

Comments on this clonotype: A much larger clonotype is one base distant, so this may be a read error. The chain uses TRBV12-3 or TRBV12-4 and TRBJ1-5; D call uncertain. This CDR3 spans 17 amino acids. The CDR3 protein is CASSLYRGGNSNQSQHF. The CDR3 DNA is TGTGCCAGCAGTTTATATCGGGGAGGAAATAGCAATCAGTCCCAGCATTTT.

The rearrangement links TRBV6-1 to TRBJ2-2; the D gene is possibly TRBD2 (6 bases). Looked up from germline, CDR1 is MNHNS and CDR2 is SASEGT. Trimming took 7 bases from V and 3 from J, leaving 21 bases between them. This CDR3 comprises 17 residues. CDR3 sequence reads: CASTKNGGSIDTGELFF. The CDR3 DNA reads as TGTGCCAGCACCAAAAACGGGGGTTCTATTGACACCGGGGAGCTGTTTTTT.